Following are 8 T cell receptor beta chains from one sample sequenced in a study of blood T cells in healthy people across ages (dated by TCRdb to the mid-2010s). Libraries were constructed by 5' RACE. Instrument used: Illumina HiSeq 2500. A second about 7 to 11 cycle PCR used a sample-barcoded 5' primer and a J-beta primer mix. TCRdb's own reprocessing of the public reads used fastp at Q25 and MiXCR and kept productive beta chains. One record per CDR3 amino acid sequence lists the most common genes and DNA. For this sample there are roughly 2 million distinct CDR3 sequences; roughly 52% appear just once. Of the sample, roughly 2% is held by the ten largest clones. Sequences were obtained from blood. The receptors shown here come from a woman between 40 and 50 years old in good health.

J is TRBJ2-1 and V is TRBV2; D is perhaps TRBD2 (6 bases). The V gene's germline CDR1 is SNHLY and CDR2 FYNNEI. Trimming shortened V by 3 bases and J by 3 bases, and 12 bases separated the two germline ends. CDR3 length: 15 residues. The CDR3, as DNA: TGTGCCAGCAGTGAGGGCGGGGTCGACTACAATGAGCAGTTCTTC. Protein product: CASSEGGVDYNEQFF.

This clonotype was counted only a few times. The chain combines TRBV28 with TRBJ2-3; D is possibly TRBD2 (7 bases). Trimming shortened V by 8 bases and J by 2 bases, and 17 bases separated the two germline ends. This CDR3 region has 15 residues. Germline CDR1 is MDHEN and CDR2 is SYDVKM. CDR3 in amino acids: CASCPGGRPTDTQYF. The CDR3 DNA reads as TGTGCCAGCTGCCCCGGGGGGCGCCCCACAGATACGCAGTATTTT. Looking up the rest from reference TRBV28 and TRBJ2-3 gives the full variable domain: DVKVTQSSRYLVKRTGEKVFLECVQDMDHENMFWYRQDPGLGLRLIYFSYDVKMKEKGDIPEGYSVSREKKERFSLILESASTNQTSMYLCASCPGGRPTDTQYFGPGTRLTVL.

This clonotype has only a few counts. The genes are TRBV13 and TRBJ2-5, with D uncertain. CDR3 length equals 15 residues. V was trimmed by 1 base and J by 3 bases, leaving 12 bases between them. CDR1 and CDR2 from the germline V gene are PRHDT and FYEKMQ (reference sequence). In DNA, the CDR3 is TGTGCCAGCAGCTTAGAGCTGTCGGCCGAAGAGACCCAGTACTTC. This encodes CASSLELSAEETQYF.

This clonotype was counted a few times. The chain is built from TRBV29-1 and TRBJ1-5; D not certain. Trimming stripped 6 bases from V and 2 bases from J, with 11 bases between. This CDR3 is built from 13 residues. In germline, CDR1 is SQVTM, CDR2 ANQGSEA. Written as DNA, the CDR3 is TGCAGCGTGAGGGTGGCCGGCAATCAGCCCCAGCATTTT. Amino acids: CSVRVAGNQPQHF.

V usage is TRBV20-1 and J usage is TRBJ2-7; 7 bases line up with TRBD1. This CDR3 spans 13 amino acids. With V trimmed by 7 bases and J by 0 bases, 6 bases remained unmatched. Germline CDR1 and CDR2: DFQATT and SNEGSKA (reference sequence). As DNA, the CDR3 is TGCAGTGTTAACCGGGACAGCTCCTACGAGCAGTACTTC. The encoded protein is CSVNRDSSYEQYF.

The V and J genes are TRBV6-5 and TRBJ1-5; D is perhaps TRBD1 (5 bases). Germline V gene data show CDR1 as MNHEY and CDR2 as SVGAGI. The CDR3 has 15 amino acids. The V end lost 4 bases, the J end lost 3 bases, and 13 bases lay between the germline ends. The CDR3: CASSSAGGYNQPQHF. The CDR3 DNA is TGTGCCAGCAGTTCCGCCGGGGGATACAATCAGCCCCAGCATTTT.

The table lists this clonotype with a few counts. The rearrangement joins TRBV10-1 to TRBJ2-3; 11 bases are shared with TRBD2. This CDR3 spans 17 amino acids. With 4 bases clipped from V and 6 bases from J, the junction kept 12 bases outside the gene matches. In germline, CDR1 is WNHNN, CDR2 SYGVQD (reference sequence). In DNA form, the CDR3 reads TGCGCCAGCAGTGGGCTAGCGGGGGGTTCCCTAACGGATACGCAGTATTTT. Protein: CASSGLAGGSLTDTQYF.

The rearrangement links TRBV6-5 to TRBJ2-7; TRBD1 might be the D (5 bases). V dropped 10 bases and J dropped 0 bases, with 13 bases sitting between them. This CDR3 is built from 13 residues. Germline-derived CDR1 and CDR2 are MNHEY and SVGAGI. In DNA, the CDR3 is TGTGCCACCACGGCGGACACCTCCTACGAGCAGTACTTC. Translated, it gives CATTADTSYEQYF.